This record concerns one T cell receptor (beta chain) sequence. Its target is not known. This sample was included in a study of cytomegalovirus exposure and HLA in healthy donors. At the level of the study: The Caucasian-associated ancestry cluster contained around four fifths of the 398 genotyped donors. Findings and limits, study-wide: An Asian-associated ancestry cluster reportedly showed fewer N-insertions than the approximately 630-donor mean in a later analysis.

The V gene end was trimmed by 4 bases and the J gene end by 5 bases; junction bases not matched to a gene: 4. The germline V gene encodes CDR1 SGHRS and CDR2 YFSETQ. The CDR3 consists of 13 residues. PCR amplification relied on 60 Vbeta primers (plus 13 Jbeta primers). The data were produced by immunoSEQ multiplex PCR, yet TCRdb's version contains in-frame clones alone and is incomplete. The table has approximately 150,000 clones, roughly 79% seen once. The rearrangement joins TRBV5-1 to TRBJ1-1; TRBD1 matches 8 bases. The TCR originated in a woman aged 35 to 49 in good health and CMV-seronegative. The sequenced sample consisted of PBMCs. The chain's CDR3 is CASSPTGETEAFF. CDR3 nucleotides: TGCGCCAGCAGCCCGACAGGGGAAACTGAAGCTTTCTTT.